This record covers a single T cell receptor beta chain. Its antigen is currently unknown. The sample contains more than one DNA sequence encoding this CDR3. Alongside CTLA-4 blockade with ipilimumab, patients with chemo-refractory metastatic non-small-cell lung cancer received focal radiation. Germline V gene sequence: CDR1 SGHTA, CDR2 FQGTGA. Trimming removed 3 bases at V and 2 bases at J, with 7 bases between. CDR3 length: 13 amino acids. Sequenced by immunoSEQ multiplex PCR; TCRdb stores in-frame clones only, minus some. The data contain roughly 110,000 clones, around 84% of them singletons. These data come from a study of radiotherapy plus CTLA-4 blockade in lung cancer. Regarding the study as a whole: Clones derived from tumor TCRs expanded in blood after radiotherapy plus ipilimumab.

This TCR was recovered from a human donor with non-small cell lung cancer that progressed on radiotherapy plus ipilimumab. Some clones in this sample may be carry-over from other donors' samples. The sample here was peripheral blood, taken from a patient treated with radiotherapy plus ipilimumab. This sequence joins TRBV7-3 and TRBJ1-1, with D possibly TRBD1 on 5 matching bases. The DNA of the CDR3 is TGTGCCAGCAGCTTGGGGGAAAACACTGAAGCTTTCTTT. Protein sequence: CASSLGENTEAFF.